This paragraph reports one TCR beta chain. The ends were cut back, 2 bases at V and 7 bases at J, with 9 bases in the middle. The length of the CDR3 is 14 residues. The germline V gene has CDR1 SEHNR and CDR2 FQNEAQ (reference sequence). The data are from a study of blood T cell repertoires in COVID-19. As for the study in general: The samples span acute and convalescent COVID-19 from the United States, Italy and Spain. Sample material is recorded as cDNA or gDNA derived from T cells, B-cell-depleted T cells, or PBMCs.

Authors' processing steps: Quantification of nucleated cells was approximated via reference gene primer amplification. The protocol was immunoSEQ multiplex PCR, while the TCRdb copy is restricted to in-frame clones and leaves out a portion. The V and J calls and the clone size are those of that table, but D and trimming were determined from the DNA. In the table there are more than 200,000 clones, approximately 87% of which are singletons. The source is a woman in her seventies with active or convalescent COVID-19. Sequenced sample: peripheral blood. The chain employs TRBV7-9 and TRBJ1-6; D gene unclear. The CDR3 DNA reads as TGTGCCAGCAGCTTACTGGCGGGAAATTCACCCCTCCACTTT. Protein sequence: CASSLLAGNSPLHF. Looking up the rest from reference TRBV7-9 and TRBJ1-6 gives the full variable domain: DTGVSQNPRHKITKRGQNVTFRCDPISEHNRLYWYRQTLGQGPEFLTYFQNEAQLEKSRLLSDRFSAERPKGSFSTLEIQRTEQGDSAMYLCASSLLAGNSPLHFGNGTRLTVT.